A single sample gave rise to the 6 T cell receptor beta chains below, sequenced in a study of Graves' ophthalmopathy and Graves' hyperthyroidism. The authors amplified TCR beta CDR3 regions from RNA transcripts. An initial RT-PCR round employing HTBI primers preceded a second-round multiplex PCR. TCRdb processed the multiplex PCR reads anew with MiXCR; each CDR3 protein has one entry. Of about 550,000 distinct CDR3 sequences listed, 35% to 40% are singletons. The sequenced sample was peripheral blood or thyroid tissue (not recorded which). Receptors originate from an adult man with Graves' hyperthyroidism.

Notes on this clonotype: Just one base apart from a much larger clone, this may be a read error. This sequence joins TRBV7-9 and TRBJ2-7; 9 bases map to TRBD2. The CDR3 covers 15 residues. CDR1 is SEHNR and CDR2 is FQNEAQ in the germline V gene (reference sequence). V lost 8 bases and J lost 5; bases outside the gene matches: 13. CDR3 nucleotide sequence: TGTGCCAGCGGCCAAAGGGCGGGAGGGCCTCACGAGCAGTACTTC. As protein: CASGQRAGGPHEQYF.

The chain carries TRBV6-1 and TRBJ1-5; 10 bases line up with TRBD1. There are 15 residues in the CDR3. Germline assignment: CDR1 MNHNS and CDR2 SASEGT. The V segment lost 5 bases and the J segment 7 bases; nucleotides outside the gene matches: 8. In nucleotides, the CDR3 is TGTGCCAGCAGTTCCTCCGGGACAGGGGTGCAGCCCCAGCATTTT. Its protein product is CASSSSGTGVQPQHF.

This clonotype is a singleton in its sample. The chain carries TRBV7-2 and TRBJ1-5, with 8 bases identical to TRBD1. CDR1 is SGHTA and CDR2 is FQGNSA in the germline V gene. This CDR3 is 16 amino acids long. Trimming at V came to 6 bases and at J to 9 bases, leaving 16 bases not matched to a gene. CDR3 sequence (DNA): TGTGCCAGCAGTCCAGCCGTCGGACAGGGCCATCGGCCCCAGCATTTT. This sequence encodes CASSPAVGQGHRPQHF.

This clonotype was recorded many times. The chain employs TRBV20-1 and TRBJ2-5; D is undetermined. Trimming pared 6 bases from V and 5 bases from J, leaving 7 bases between. CDR1 and CDR2 (germline): DFQATT, SNEGSKA (reference sequence). There are 10 residues in the CDR3. The DNA of the CDR3 is TGCAGTGCCGGTCAGGAGACCCAGTACTTC. Protein sequence: CSAGQETQYF.

This clonotype was picked up many times. V is TRBV7-8 and J is TRBJ1-1; D may be TRBD1 (6 bases). V dropped 4 bases and J dropped 0 bases, with 12 bases sitting between them. Germline V gene lookup returns CDR1 SGHVS and CDR2 FQNEAQ. The CDR3 extends over 15 amino acids. DNA of the CDR3: TGTGCCAGCAGCTATACAGGGAACATGAACACTGAAGCTTTCTTT. Its translation: CASSYTGNMNTEAFF.

The CDR3 here is CAISESAGVGELFF. In DNA, the CDR3 is TGTGCCATCAGTGAGTCAGCAGGCGTGGGGGAGCTGTTTTTT. This chain connects TRBV10-3 to TRBJ2-2; no definite D call. The CDR3 runs to 14 residues. Germline-derived CDR1 and CDR2 are ENHRY and SYGVKD. Trimming shortened V by 0 bases and J by 8 bases, and 10 bases separated the two germline ends.